Reported below is one T cell receptor beta chain. What it binds is not known. The ViraFEST assay expanded antigen-specific CD4+ T cells with viral peptide pools before sequencing. Once cultured for roughly nine days, the cells underwent separation to obtain CD4+ T cells. Previously uninfected by SARS-CoV-2, the vaccine recipients also showed negative nucleocapsid antibodies. A half-volume exchange with IL-2 medium occurred on days 3 and 7. There are 13 residues in the CDR3. Per germline, CDR1 SGHAT and CDR2 FQNNGV. V was trimmed by 1 base and J by 4 bases, leaving 5 bases between them. Measured with immunoSEQ multiplex PCR; TCRdb has only the in-frame clones, and not every one. The table has fewer than 85,000 clones, 78% seen once. The data originate from a study of vaccination effects on CD4 cells after COVID-19. Study-wide context: As their vaccination, participants received two doses of either BNT162b2 or mRNA-1273.

The sequence was collected from a human donor who received a COVID-19 vaccine. The J gene is TRBJ1-5, the V gene TRBV11-2, with unresolved D. The sequencing used CD4+ T cells from PBMCs cultured with SARS-CoV-2 spike peptides, collected before COVID-19 vaccination. Here the CDR3 DNA reads TGTGCCAGCAGCTTAGTGGGAAATCAGCCCCAGCATTTT. This translates into CASSLVGNQPQHF.